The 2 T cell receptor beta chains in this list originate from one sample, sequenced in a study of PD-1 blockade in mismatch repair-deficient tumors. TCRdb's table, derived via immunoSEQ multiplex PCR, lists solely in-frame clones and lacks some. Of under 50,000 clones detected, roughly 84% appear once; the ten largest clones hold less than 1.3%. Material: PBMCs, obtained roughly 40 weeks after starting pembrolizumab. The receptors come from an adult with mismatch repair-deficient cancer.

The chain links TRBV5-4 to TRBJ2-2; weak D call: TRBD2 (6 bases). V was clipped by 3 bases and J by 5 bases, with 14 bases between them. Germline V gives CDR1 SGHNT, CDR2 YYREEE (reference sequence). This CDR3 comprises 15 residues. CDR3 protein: CASSSTGLGTGELFF. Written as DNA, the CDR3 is TGTGCCAGCAGCTCGACGGGACTTGGAACCGGGGAGCTGTTTTTT.

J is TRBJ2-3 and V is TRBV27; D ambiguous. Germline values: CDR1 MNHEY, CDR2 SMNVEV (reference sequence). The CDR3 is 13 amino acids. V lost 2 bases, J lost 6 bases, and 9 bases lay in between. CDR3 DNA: TGTGCCAGCAGTTTAAAGGCCGGGGATACGCAGTATTTT. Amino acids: CASSLKAGDTQYF.